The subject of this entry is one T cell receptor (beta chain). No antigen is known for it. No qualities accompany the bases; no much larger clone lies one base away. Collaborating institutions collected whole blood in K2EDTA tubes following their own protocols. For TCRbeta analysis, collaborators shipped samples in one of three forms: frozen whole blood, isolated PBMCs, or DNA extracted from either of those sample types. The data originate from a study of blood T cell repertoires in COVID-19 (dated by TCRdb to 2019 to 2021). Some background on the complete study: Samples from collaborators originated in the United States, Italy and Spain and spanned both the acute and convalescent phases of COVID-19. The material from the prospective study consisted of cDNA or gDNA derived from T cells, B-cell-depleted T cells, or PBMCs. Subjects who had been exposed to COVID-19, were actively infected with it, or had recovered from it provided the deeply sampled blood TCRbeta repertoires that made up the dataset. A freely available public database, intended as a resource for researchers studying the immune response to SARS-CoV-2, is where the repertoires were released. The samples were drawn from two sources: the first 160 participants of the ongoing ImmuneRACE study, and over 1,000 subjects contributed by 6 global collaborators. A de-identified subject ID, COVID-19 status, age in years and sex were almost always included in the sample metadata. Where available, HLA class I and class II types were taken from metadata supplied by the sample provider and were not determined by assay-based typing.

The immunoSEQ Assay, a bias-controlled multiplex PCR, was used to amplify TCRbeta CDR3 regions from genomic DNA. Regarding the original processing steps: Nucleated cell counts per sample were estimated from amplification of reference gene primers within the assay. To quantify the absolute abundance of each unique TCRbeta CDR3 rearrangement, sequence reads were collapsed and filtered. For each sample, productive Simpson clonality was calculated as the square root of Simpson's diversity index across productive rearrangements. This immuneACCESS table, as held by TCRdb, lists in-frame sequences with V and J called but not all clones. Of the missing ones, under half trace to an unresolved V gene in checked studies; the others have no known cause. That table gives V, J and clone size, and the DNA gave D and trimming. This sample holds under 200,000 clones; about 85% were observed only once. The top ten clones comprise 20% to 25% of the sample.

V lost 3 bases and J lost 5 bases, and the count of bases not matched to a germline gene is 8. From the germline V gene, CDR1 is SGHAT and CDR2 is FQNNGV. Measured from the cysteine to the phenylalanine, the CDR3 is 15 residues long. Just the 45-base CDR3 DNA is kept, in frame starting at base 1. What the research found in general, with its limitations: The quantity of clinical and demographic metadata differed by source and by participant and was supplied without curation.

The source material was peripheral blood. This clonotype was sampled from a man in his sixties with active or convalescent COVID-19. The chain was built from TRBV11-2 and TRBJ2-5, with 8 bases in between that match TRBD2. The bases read TGTGCCAGCAGCTTCCAAGCGGGGGTCAGGGAGACCCAGTACTTC. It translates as CASSFQAGVRETQYF.